This T cell receptor (beta chain) was documented in a study of vaccination and CD4 T cells after COVID-19. In the study overall: Each convalescent patient was PCR positive for SARS-CoV-2 on nasal swab; 9 or 10 cases were mild and one severe.

In the case of this clonotype: Its antigen is unknown.

Oncomine TCR Beta short-read sequencing was applied to DNA from cultured CD4+ T cells. TCRdb re-analysed the PCR reads in MiXCR, keeping a single row per CDR3 protein. The data show about 20,000 distinct CDR3 sequences, with approximately 50% seen just once and about 8.2% held by the top ten. Treatment meaning: roughly nine-day PBMC culture with coronavirus spike peptide pools or control peptides (ViraFEST assay). Germline lookup yields CDR1 SGHAT and CDR2 FQNNGV. The CDR3 covers 14 residues. V lost 1 base and J 4 bases, leaving 10 bases between the germline ends. V and J are TRBV11-2 and TRBJ1-1; D gene uncertain. What was sequenced was CD4+ T cells from blood, cultured in vitro. This receptor was obtained from a human donor who had recovered from COVID-19. DNA for the CDR3: TGTGCCAGCAGCTTAGTAGGGTCCACCACTGAAGCTTTCTTT. Translating it yields CASSLVGSTTEAFF.